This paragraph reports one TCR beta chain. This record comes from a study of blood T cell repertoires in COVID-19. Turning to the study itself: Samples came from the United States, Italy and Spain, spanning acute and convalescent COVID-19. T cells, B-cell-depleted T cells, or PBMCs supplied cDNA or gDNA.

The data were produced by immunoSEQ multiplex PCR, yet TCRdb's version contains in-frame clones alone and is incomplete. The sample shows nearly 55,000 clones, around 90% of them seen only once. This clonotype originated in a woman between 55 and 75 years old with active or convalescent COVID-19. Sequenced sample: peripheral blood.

CDR3 in DNA: TGTGCCAGCAGACAGGGCTCCTACGAGCAGTACTTC. It is translated as CASRQGSYEQYF. V and J are TRBV12-3 or TRBV12-4 and TRBJ2-7; weak D call: TRBD1 (6 bases). The V end lost 6 bases, the J end lost 0 bases, and 6 bases lay between the germline ends. The CDR3 runs 12 residues.